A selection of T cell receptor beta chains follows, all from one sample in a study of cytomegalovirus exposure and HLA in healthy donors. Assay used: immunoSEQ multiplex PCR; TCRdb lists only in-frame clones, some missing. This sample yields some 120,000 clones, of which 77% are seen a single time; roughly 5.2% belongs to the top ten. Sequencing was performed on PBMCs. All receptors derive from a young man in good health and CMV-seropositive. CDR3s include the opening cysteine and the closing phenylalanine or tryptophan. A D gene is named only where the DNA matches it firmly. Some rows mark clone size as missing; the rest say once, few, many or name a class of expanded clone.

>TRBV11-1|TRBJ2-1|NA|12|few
CASSYVYYEQFF
TGTGCCAGCAGCTACGTATACTATGAGCAGTTCTTC
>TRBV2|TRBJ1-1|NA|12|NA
CASRTDNTEAFF
TGTGCCAGCCGGACAGACAACACTGAAGCTTTCTTT
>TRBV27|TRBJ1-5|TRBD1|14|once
CASSLGQVNQPQHF
TGTGCCAGCAGTTTGGGACAGGTAAATCAGCCCCAGCATTTT
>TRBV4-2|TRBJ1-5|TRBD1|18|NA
CASSQGLRDRGSNQPQHF
TGTGCCAGCAGCCAAGGTCTGCGGGACAGGGGTAGCAATCAGCCCCAGCATTTT
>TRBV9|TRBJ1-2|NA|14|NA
CASSVAPAGYGYTF
TGTGCCAGCAGCGTAGCCCCTGCAGGGTACGGCTACACCTTC
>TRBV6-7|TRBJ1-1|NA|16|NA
CASIPTLRRQNTEAFF
TGTGCCAGCATCCCAACCCTTAGGCGGCAGAACACTGAAGCTTTCTTT
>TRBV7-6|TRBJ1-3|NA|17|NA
CASSQLLGEFSGNTIYF
TGTGCCAGCAGTCAGCTACTCGGGGAGTTCTCTGGAAACACCATATATTTT
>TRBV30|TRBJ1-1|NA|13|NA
CAWSVFGNTEAFF
TGTGCCTGGAGTGTCTTCGGTAACACTGAAGCTTTCTTT
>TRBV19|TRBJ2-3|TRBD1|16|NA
CASSSRQGRSTDTQYF
TGTGCCAGTAGTTCCCGACAGGGTAGGAGTACAGATACGCAGTATTTT
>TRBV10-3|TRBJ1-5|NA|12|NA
CAISGGNQPQHF
TGTGCCATCAGTGGCGGCAATCAGCCCCAGCATTTT
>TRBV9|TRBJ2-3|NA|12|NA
CASSPLGDTQYF
TGTGCCAGCAGCCCCCTAGGAGATACGCAGTATTTT
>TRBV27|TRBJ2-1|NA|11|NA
CASSGGAEALF
TGTGCCAGCAGTGGTGGAGCTGAGGCGCTCTTC
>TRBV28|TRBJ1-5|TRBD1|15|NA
CASRTIDRVGQPQHF
TGTGCCAGCAGAACCATCGACAGGGTGGGGCAGCCCCAGCATTTT